The text below deals with one T cell receptor (beta chain). The junction and the germline gene differ at one end; a read error may be behind it. This specimen belongs to a study of cytomegalovirus exposure and HLA in healthy donors. The germline V gene has CDR1 GTSNPN and CDR2 SVGIG (reference sequence). The CDR3 extends over 11 amino acids. The PCR ran on 60 Vbeta and 13 Jbeta primers. Profiling relied on immunoSEQ multiplex PCR, and the TCRdb table lists in-frame clones only, not all of them. The sample yields under 40,000 clones, approximately 76% seen once. The sequence was collected from a woman aged 25 to 39 in good health and CMV-seropositive. Material for sequencing was PBMCs. This chain links TRBV30 with TRBJ1-2, with TRBD1 identical over 8 bases. CDR3 region: CAWEEDRALAF. The DNA of the CDR3 is TGTGCCTGGGAAGAGGACAGGGCCTTAGCCTTC.